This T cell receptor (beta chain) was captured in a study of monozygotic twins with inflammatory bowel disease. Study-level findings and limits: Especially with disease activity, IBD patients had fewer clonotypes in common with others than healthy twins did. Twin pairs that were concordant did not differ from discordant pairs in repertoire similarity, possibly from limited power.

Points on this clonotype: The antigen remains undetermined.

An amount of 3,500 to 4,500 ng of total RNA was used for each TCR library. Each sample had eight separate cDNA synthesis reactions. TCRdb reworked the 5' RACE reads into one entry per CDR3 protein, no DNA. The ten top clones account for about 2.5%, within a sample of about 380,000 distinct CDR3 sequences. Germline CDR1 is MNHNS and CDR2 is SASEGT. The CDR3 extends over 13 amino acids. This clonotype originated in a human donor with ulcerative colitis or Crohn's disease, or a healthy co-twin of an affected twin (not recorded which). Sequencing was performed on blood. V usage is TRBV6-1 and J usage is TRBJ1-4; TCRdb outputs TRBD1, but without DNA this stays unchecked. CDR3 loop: CATLRGIGEKLFF.